These 29 T cell receptor beta chains share one sample of origin, sequenced in a study of response to subunit inactivated influenza vaccine. TCRdb independently ran MiXCR on the RT-PCR reads; one entry per CDR3 protein. Counted here are 500,000 to 700,000 distinct CDR3 sequences, 20% to 25% occurring once; the ten biggest clones make up 2.8%. The sample was also reused in another study, on T cells expressing NK-cell markers. As reported in that work: The authors generated TCR beta cDNA through 5'RACE template switching with UMIs.

Sample: CD4+ T cells sorted from PBMCs, taken 12 days after vaccination. The receptors come from a man aged 45-65 years who received an inactivated influenza vaccine.

In this sample, this clonotype turned up many times. The rearrangement links TRBV5-1 to TRBJ2-4, with TRBD2 matching over 8 bases. The J segment lost 7 bases and the V segment lost 1 base, leaving 7 bases of the junction unmatched. This CDR3 comprises 15 residues. Germline CDR1 reads SGHRS; CDR2 reads YFSETQ. The CDR3 is CASSLYGGAENIQYF. The CDR3 DNA sequence: TGCGCCAGCAGCTTGTACGGGGGGGCGGAGAACATTCAGTACTTC.

Ten or more counts support this clonotype. As DNA, the CDR3 is TGCGCCAGCAGCAAATCGACCCAACGCGGGAGTACCGGGGAGCTGTTTTTT. This encodes CASSKSTQRGSTGELFF. V gene TRBV4-3 combines with J gene TRBJ2-2; 7 bases fit TRBD2. Germline-derived CDR1 and CDR2 are LGHNA and YSLEER. V shed 5 bases and J 5 bases; nucleotides not matched to a gene: 14. The CDR3 contains 17 residues.

The rearrangement joins TRBV6-2 or TRBV6-3 to TRBJ1-5; 8 bases line up with TRBD1. V lost 7 bases to trimming and J lost 6 bases; unmatched junction nucleotides: 5. The germline V gene encodes CDR1 MNHEY and CDR2 SVGEGT. This CDR3 is built from 13 residues. The CDR3, as DNA: TGTGCCAGCAAGACCGACAGGGGTCAGCCCCAGCATTTT. The encoded protein is CASKTDRGQPQHF.

This clonotype was seen only a few times. The chain employs TRBV2 and TRBJ1-5; D possibly corresponds to TRBD1 (6 bases). In germline, CDR1 is SNHLY, CDR2 FYNNEI. V gave up 6 bases and J gave up 1 base, with 13 bases separating them. The CDR3 runs 15 residues. The CDR3 DNA reads as TGTGCCAGCAGACTCCGACAGGAGAGCAATCAGCCCCAGCATTTT. Translation gives CASRLRQESNQPQHF.

The chain carries TRBV20-1 and TRBJ2-5; D gene ambiguous. Trimming pared 4 bases from V and 0 bases from J, leaving 15 bases between. This CDR3 comprises 15 residues. The V gene's germline CDR1 is DFQATT and CDR2 SNEGSKA (reference sequence). The CDR3 region has the DNA TGCAGTGCTACTCCGCGGCGGATGAACCAAGAGACCCAGTACTTC. Encoded protein: CSATPRRMNQETQYF.

The chain carries TRBV27 and TRBJ2-5; D is uncertain. This CDR3 contains 14 residues. Trimming stripped 5 bases from V and 5 bases from J, with 15 bases between. CDR1 and CDR2 from the germline V gene are MNHEY and SMNVEV (reference sequence). The CDR3 DNA follows: TGTGCCAGCAGTAGCCTCCCTGAATCGGAGACCCAGTACTTC. It yields the protein CASSSLPESETQYF.

The gene calls are TRBV6-2 or TRBV6-3 and TRBJ2-7, with D perhaps TRBD1 (6 bases). V was pared by 7 bases and J by 0 bases, with 10 bases between. The CDR3 sequence is 13 residues long. The germline CDR1 and CDR2 sequences are MNHEY and SVGEGT. In DNA, the CDR3 is TGTGCCAGCAAGAGGACAGTCTCCTACGAGCAGTACTTC. It encodes CASKRTVSYEQYF.

The DNA of the CDR3 is TGTGCCAGCAGCCCTCGGGACCCCCAAGAGACCCAGTACTTC. Translation gives CASSPRDPQETQYF. V gene TRBV27 combines with J gene TRBJ2-5, with D perhaps given as TRBD1 or TRBD2 (5 bases each). V lost 6 bases and J lost 1, with 12 bases in between. There are 14 residues in the CDR3. The germline V gene encodes CDR1 MNHEY and CDR2 SMNVEV (reference sequence).

This clonotype was picked up many times. The junction differs from germline at one of its ends, possibly a read error. V and J are TRBV7-9 and TRBJ2-3; D is unclear. Germline CDR1 reads SEHNR; CDR2 reads FQNEAQ (reference sequence). The CDR3 contains 14 residues. As DNA, the CDR3 is TGCGCCAGCAGCTTTGCCGGGCGCACAGATACGCAGTATTTT. It codes for CASSFAGRTDTQYF.

This clonotype was found once. The chain links TRBV6-1 to TRBJ2-7; 7 nucleotides line up with TRBD1. With 7 bases clipped from V and 3 bases from J, the junction kept 9 bases outside the gene matches. The CDR3 loop spans 14 amino acids. The germline V gene has CDR1 MNHNS and CDR2 SASEGT. The CDR3 DNA follows: TGTGCCAGCACCTTAAGATGGGACAGCTACGAGCAGTACTTC. Its protein product is CASTLRWDSYEQYF.

The rearrangement joins TRBV6-6 to TRBJ2-2; no reliable D call. CDR1 and CDR2 from the germline V gene are MNHNY and SVGAGI (reference sequence). The CDR3 loop spans 13 amino acids. Trimming removed 7 bases at V and 1 base at J, with 7 bases between. This chain's CDR3 is CASNEVNTGELFF. The CDR3 DNA sequence: TGTGCCAGCAACGAAGTGAACACCGGGGAGCTGTTTTTT.

J is TRBJ2-5 and V is TRBV5-1; no reliable D call. Trimming took off 6 bases at V and 0 bases at J, with 12 bases between the two ends. The CDR3 loop spans 14 amino acids. The germline V gene has CDR1 SGHRS and CDR2 YFSETQ. The CDR3 nucleotides read TGCGCCAGCAAACCCGGCTCGAACCAAGAGACCCAGTACTTC. This codes for CASKPGSNQETQYF.

The chain couples TRBV10-3 to TRBJ2-3; TRBD2 matches at 12 bases. Trimming took 10 bases from V and 3 from J; bases not matched to a gene: 8. Germline CDR1 ENHRY, CDR2 SYGVKD. The CDR3 has 15 residues. CDR3 region: CATRRTSGATDTQYF. CDR3 sequence (DNA): TGTGCCACGCGAAGGACTAGCGGGGCGACAGATACGCAGTATTTT.

In its sample, this clonotype was seen a few times. This rearrangement joins TRBV7-2 to TRBJ2-7, with D possibly being TRBD2 (5 bases). The CDR3 has 13 amino acids. Trimming took 1 base from V and 6 from J, leaving 10 bases between them. The germline V gene has CDR1 SGHTA and CDR2 FQGNSA. The DNA of the CDR3 is TGTGCCAGCAGCTTAGAAAGGGAGCGCGAGCAGTACTTC. Its protein product is CASSLEREREQYF.

V is TRBV9 and J is TRBJ2-7, with D maybe TRBD1 (5 bases). V lost 0 bases, J lost 6 bases, and 7 bases lay in between. This CDR3 contains 12 residues. Germline V CDR1 and CDR2: SGDLS, YYNGEE. The CDR3 reads CASSVARGEQYF. The CDR3 region has the DNA TGTGCCAGCAGCGTAGCTAGGGGCGAGCAGTACTTC.

This clonotype came up a few times. This chain links TRBV5-5 with TRBJ1-2, with TRBD1 matching 8 bases. The CDR3 length is 12 residues. The V gene's germline CDR1 is SGHKS and CDR2 YYEKEE (reference sequence). Losses at the gene ends were 4 bases for V and 8 bases for J; bases not matched to a gene: 4. In DNA form, the CDR3 reads TGTGCCAGCAGCGGACAGGGCGGCGGCTACACCTTC. Translation: CASSGQGGGYTF. The full variable domain, completed using reference TRBV5-5 and TRBJ1-2, is DAGVTQSPTHLIKTRGQQVTLRCSPISGHKSVSWYQQVLGQGPQFIFQYYEKEERGRGNFPDRFSARQFPNYSSELNVNALLLGDSALYLCASSGQGGGYTFGSGTRLTVV.

J is TRBJ2-1 and V is TRBV12-3 or TRBV12-4, with 11 bases identical to TRBD2. The CDR3 runs to 13 residues. After removal of 3 bases from V and 9 bases from J, the junction contained 1 base not matched to a gene. In DNA, the CDR3 is TGTGCCAGCAGTTTCACTAGCGGGGGTGAGCAGTTCTTC. It specifies CASSFTSGGEQFF.

This clonotype was seen ten or more times. The chain recombines TRBV7-2 with TRBJ1-6, with D perhaps matching TRBD1 (5 bases). V was clipped by 1 base and J by 6 bases, with 10 bases between them. The CDR3 has 15 amino acids. Germline-derived CDR1 and CDR2 are SGHTA and FQGNSA. This chain's CDR3 is CASSLGATVNSPLHF. CDR3 bases: TGTGCCAGCAGCTTAGGAGCGACAGTTAATTCACCCCTCCACTTT.

The chain employs TRBV7-9 and TRBJ1-5; 7 bases are shared with TRBD1. Germline CDR1 is SEHNR and CDR2 is FQNEAQ (reference sequence). With 5 bases clipped from V and 4 bases from J, the junction kept 8 bases outside the gene matches. The CDR3 spans 15 residues. The CDR3 is CASSPGQSRNQPQHF. DNA of the CDR3: TGTGCCAGCAGCCCGGGACAGTCAAGAAATCAGCCCCAGCATTTT.

The V gene is TRBV15, the J gene TRBJ1-4; the D gene is possibly TRBD1 (5 bases). V was pared by 3 bases and J by 6 bases, with 20 bases between. Germline CDR1 reads LNHNV; CDR2 reads YYDKDF (reference sequence). The CDR3 runs to 17 residues. For the CDR3, the DNA is TGTGCCACCAGCAGGAAGTCAGGGAACCGAGGGCATGAAAAACTGTTTTTT. Residues: CATSRKSGNRGHEKLFF. Supplemented by reference TRBV15 and TRBJ1-4, the full variable domain reads DAMVIQNPRYQVTQFGKPVTLSCSQTLNHNVMYWYQQKSSQAPKLLFHYYDKDFNNEADTPDNFQSRRPNTSFCFLDIRSPGLGDTAMYLCATSRKSGNRGHEKLFFGSGTQLSVL.

For the CDR3, the DNA is TGCAGCGTTAAACAGGGCGTCGGACCCTACGAGCAGTACTTC. It specifies CSVKQGVGPYEQYF. V gene TRBV29-1 combines with J gene TRBJ2-7; a possible D gene is TRBD1 (6 bases). V lost 5 bases to trimming and J lost 2 bases, with 16 bases between them. The CDR3 sequence is 14 residues long. The V gene's germline CDR1 is SQVTM and CDR2 ANQGSEA.

The chain carries TRBV29-1 and TRBJ2-5; D is unresolved. V was shortened by 7 bases and J by 4 bases, with 7 bases between the two germline ends. This CDR3 is 10 amino acids long. Germline values: CDR1 SQVTM, CDR2 ANQGSEA. CDR3 nucleotide sequence: TGCAGCGCTCTTATAGAGACCCAGTACTTC. Amino acid sequence: CSALIETQYF.

The rearrangement links TRBV5-1 to TRBJ2-1; 7 bases agree with TRBD1. The CDR3 totals 15 residues. Germline CDR1 is SGHRS and CDR2 is YFSETQ. The ends lost 0 bases at V and 3 bases at J; junction bases unmatched: 3. The CDR3 reads CASSLGQGDYNEQFF. The CDR3 DNA is TGCGCCAGCAGCTTGGGCCAGGGGGACTACAATGAGCAGTTCTTC. Supplemented by reference TRBV5-1 and TRBJ2-1, the full variable domain reads KAGVTQTPRYLIKTRGQQVTLSCSPISGHRSVSWYQQTPGQGLQFLFEYFSETQRNKGNFPGRFSGRQFSNSRSEMNVSTLELGDSALYLCASSLGQGDYNEQFFGPGTRLTVL.

This clonotype has just a few counts. This sequence joins TRBV12-3 or TRBV12-4 and TRBJ2-3, with a possible D match to TRBD2 (5 bases). The CDR3 is 15 amino acids. V lost 6 bases, J lost 0 bases, and 13 bases lay in between. CDR3 protein: CASRASSGSTDTQYF. CDR3 nucleotide sequence: TGTGCCAGCAGAGCCTCGAGCGGAAGCACAGATACGCAGTATTTT.

In this sample, this clonotype turned up a few times. This chain connects TRBV24-1 to TRBJ2-5; D is uncertain. CDR3 length: 20 residues. The V gene's germline CDR1 is KGHDR and CDR2 SFDVKD. V dropped 0 bases and J dropped 1 base, with 23 bases sitting between them. The CDR3 DNA follows: TGTGCCACCAGTGATTTGGGTAGTGGGAAATCAAGCCCTATCCAAGAGACCCAGTACTTC. As protein: CATSDLGSGKSSPIQETQYF.

The chain uses TRBV7-2 and TRBJ2-3, with 12 nucleotides matching TRBD2. The CDR3 runs to 16 residues. Per germline, CDR1 SGHTA and CDR2 FQGNSA. J lost 1 base, V lost 1 base, and 0 bases had no gene match. In nucleotides, the CDR3 is TGTGCCAGCAGCTTAGGGACTAGCGGGGGCACAGATACGCAGTATTTT. Its translation is CASSLGTSGGTDTQYF.

The rearrangement uses TRBV5-6 and TRBJ1-5; no clear D gene. The CDR3 totals 15 residues. V was pared by 1 base and J by 2 bases, with 10 bases between. Per germline, CDR1 SGHDT and CDR2 YYEEEE. CDR3 amino acids: CASSLQPQGNQPQHF. CDR3 coding DNA: TGTGCCAGCAGCTTGCAACCTCAGGGCAATCAGCCCCAGCATTTT.

The rearrangement uses TRBV2 and TRBJ2-3; D remains unclear. The germline gives CDR1 SNHLY, CDR2 FYNNEI. V lost 3 bases to trimming and J lost 2 bases, with 21 bases between them. This CDR3 has 18 residues. Here the CDR3 reads CASSDKLKRAQTTDTQYF. The CDR3 bases are TGTGCCAGCAGTGATAAGCTAAAAAGAGCCCAGACCACAGATACGCAGTATTTT.

This clonotype was detected only a few times. This chain connects TRBV21-1 to TRBJ2-2; the table's TRBD1 call for D was not verified on the DNA. TRBV21-1 is a listed pseudogene. CDR3 length: 18 residues. CDR3 residues: CASSKRSLHRGLTGELFF. CDR3 DNA sequence: TGTGCCAGCAGCAAGAGGTCCTTACACAGGGGGCTAACCGGGGAGCTGTTTTTT.